Following are 15 T cell receptor beta chains from one sample sequenced in a study of beta chain features in type 1 diabetes. TCRB transcripts that were expressed got sequenced, as all of the isolated RNA had been reverse transcribed. Measured with immunoSEQ multiplex PCR; TCRdb has only the in-frame clones, and not every one. Among some 250,000 clones listed, approximately 10% were seen once. Notes on the study in general: In all four CD4+ subsets, TCRB CDR3 length was significantly, moderately reduced in type 1 diabetes.

These TCRs are of unknown antigen specificity. Material for sequencing was naive CD4+ T cells from blood. These receptors were collected from a man younger than 45 with type 1 diabetes.

The chain recombines TRBV19 with TRBJ2-1; 12 positions agree with TRBD2. CDR3 length: 15 residues. Trimming took 8 bases from V and 7 from J; bases not matched to a gene: 9. Germline V gene lookup returns CDR1 LNHDA and CDR2 SQIVND (reference sequence). The CDR3 DNA reads as TGTGCCAGTCACCTGACTAGCGGGGGAGGTAATGAGCAGTTCTTC. This gives the protein CASHLTSGGGNEQFF.

This clone was observed a few times. The genes are TRBV6-1 and TRBJ2-7; D gene uncertain. The CDR3 runs 13 residues. Deletions cut 4 bases from V and 2 bases from J, with 9 bases between. Germline-derived CDR1 and CDR2 are MNHNS and SASEGT. The CDR3 DNA sequence: TGTGCCAGCAGTGTTCGTAATCCCTACGAGCAGTACTTC. Its protein is CASSVRNPYEQYF.

The gene calls are TRBV6-5 and TRBJ2-3, with 11 nucleotides matching TRBD2. The CDR3 covers 15 residues. Germline V gene lookup returns CDR1 MNHEY and CDR2 SVGAGI. J gave up 4 bases and V 4 bases, and 4 bases lay outside the gene matches. CDR3 residues: CASSFSGGGPDTQYF. The CDR3 bases are TGTGCCAGCAGTTTTAGCGGGGGGGGGCCAGATACGCAGTATTTT.

The J gene is TRBJ2-7, the V gene TRBV19; TRBD1 matches 8 bases. The germline CDR1 and CDR2 sequences are LNHDA and SQIVND (reference sequence). The ends lost 6 bases at V and 3 bases at J; junction bases unmatched: 4. This CDR3 comprises 13 residues. CDR3 coding DNA: TGTGCCAGTAGCCAGGGGGCTTACTACGAGCAGTACTTC. Its translation: CASSQGAYYEQYF.

This clone appeared a few times. The chain carries TRBV5-5 and TRBJ2-7; D is perhaps TRBD2 (6 bases). V dropped 4 bases and J dropped 5 bases, with 19 bases sitting between them. Germline-derived CDR1 and CDR2 are SGHKS and YYEKEE (reference sequence). CDR3 length: 15 residues. The CDR3 spells CASSPYYGGSNEQYF. The CDR3 bases are TGTGCCAGCAGCCCCTATTACGGGGGATCCAACGAGCAGTACTTC.

This clone has a handful of counts. This rearrangement joins TRBV2 to TRBJ2-7, with a possible D match to TRBD2 (5 bases). Trimming stripped 7 bases from V and 5 bases from J, with 15 bases between. The CDR3 runs to 13 residues. Germline loops: CDR1 SNHLY, CDR2 FYNNEI. The CDR3 DNA follows: TGTGCCAGCAATCATTCCCCCGGGAACGAGCAGTACTTC. It yields the protein CASNHSPGNEQYF.

This chain connects TRBV5-1 to TRBJ2-1, with a possible D match to TRBD2 (6 bases). This CDR3 is 13 amino acids long. Trimming took 8 bases from V and 7 from J, leaving 16 bases between them. Germline CDR1 and CDR2: SGHRS and YFSETQ. CDR3 bases: TGCGCCAGTGGGACTGACCCCTTGAATGAGCAGTTCTTC. Protein: CASGTDPLNEQFF.

J is TRBJ1-5 and V is TRBV19, with 7 bases fitting TRBD1. V dropped 9 bases and J dropped 5; count of bases not matched to a gene: 7. This CDR3 has 13 residues. Germline values: CDR1 LNHDA, CDR2 SQIVND (reference sequence). CDR3 in amino acids: CASTQGDDQPQHF. The DNA for the CDR3 is TGTGCCAGCACCCAGGGGGACGATCAGCCCCAGCATTTT.

The chain couples TRBV6-5 to TRBJ2-1, with a weak D call TRBD2 (5 bases). This CDR3 has 14 residues. The germline V and J ends were trimmed by 7 bases and 7 bases, with 17 bases remaining between them. CDR1 and CDR2 (germline): MNHEY, SVGAGI. CDR3 in DNA: TGTGCCAGCACTAACGTAAGAGCGGCAAATGAGCAGTTCTTC. It is translated as CASTNVRAANEQFF.

This clone was counted only a few times. The V call is TRBV5-1, the J call TRBJ1-6, with TRBD1 as a possible D gene (6 bases). The CDR3 covers 14 residues. Germline CDR1 is SGHRS and CDR2 is YFSETQ. The V end was cut by 1 base, the J end by 6 bases, with 8 bases between. The CDR3 DNA reads as TGCGCCAGCAGCTTGACAGGGTTTAATTCACCCCTCCACTTT. This translates into CASSLTGFNSPLHF. Based on the CDR3 plus reference TRBV5-1 and TRBJ1-6, the full variable domain is KAGVTQTPRYLIKTRGQQVTLSCSPISGHRSVSWYQQTPGQGLQFLFEYFSETQRNKGNFPGRFSGRQFSNSRSEMNVSTLELGDSALYLCASSLTGFNSPLHFGNGTRLTVT.

This clone was seen a few times. The V call is TRBV5-6, the J call TRBJ2-3; TRBD1 aligns across 7 bases. CDR1 and CDR2 (germline): SGHDT, YYEEEE. CDR3 length: 14 residues. The J segment lost 3 bases and the V segment lost 0 bases, leaving 1 base of the junction unmatched. CDR3 sequence reads: CASSLVRGTDTQYF. The CDR3 nucleotides are TGTGCCAGCAGCTTGGTCAGGGGGACAGATACGCAGTATTTT.

This clone has a handful of counts. The chain uses TRBV28 and TRBJ1-2; 8 nucleotides align to TRBD1. The CDR3 runs 16 residues. Germline values: CDR1 MDHEN, CDR2 SYDVKM. The J segment lost 0 bases and the V segment lost 5 bases, leaving 8 bases of the junction unmatched. The CDR3 DNA follows: TGTGCCAGCAGTAACCAAGGACAGGGAGCTAACTATGGCTACACCTTC. Residues: CASSNQGQGANYGYTF.

The chain couples TRBV2 to TRBJ2-3; D is possibly TRBD1 (6 bases). Germline V lookup: CDR1 SNHLY, CDR2 FYNNEI. Trimming took off 8 bases at V and 9 bases at J, with 12 bases between the two ends. The CDR3 runs 11 residues. In nucleotides, the CDR3 is TGTGCCAGCCCGAACAGGGTCACGCAGTATTTT. Encoded protein: CASPNRVTQYF. The entire variable domain, with the rest obtained from reference TRBV2 and TRBJ2-3, is as follows: EPEVTQTPSHQVTQMGQEVILRCVPISNHLYFYWYRQILGQKVEFLVSFYNNEISEKSEIFDDQFSVERPDGSNFTLKIRSTKLEDSAMYFCASPNRVTQYFGPGTRLTVL.

A few counts support this clone. The V and J genes are TRBV7-2 and TRBJ2-3; the D gene is possibly TRBD1 (5 bases). Germline CDR1 SGHTA, CDR2 FQGNSA. The V end was cut by 5 bases, the J end by 5 bases, with 11 bases between. The CDR3 totals 13 residues. The DNA of the CDR3 is TGTGCCAGCAGCCCCACCCAGGGAGATACGCAGTATTTT. This gives the protein CASSPTQGDTQYF.

V and J are TRBV5-1 and TRBJ2-3; 7 bases match TRBD1. The length of the CDR3 is 14 residues. The V segment lost 5 bases and the J segment 4 bases; nucleotides outside the gene matches: 7. Germline V CDR1 and CDR2: SGHRS, YFSETQ. The CDR3 sequence is CASSYRQGPDTQYF. CDR3 sequence (DNA): TGCGCCAGCAGTTACCGACAGGGCCCAGATACGCAGTATTTT.